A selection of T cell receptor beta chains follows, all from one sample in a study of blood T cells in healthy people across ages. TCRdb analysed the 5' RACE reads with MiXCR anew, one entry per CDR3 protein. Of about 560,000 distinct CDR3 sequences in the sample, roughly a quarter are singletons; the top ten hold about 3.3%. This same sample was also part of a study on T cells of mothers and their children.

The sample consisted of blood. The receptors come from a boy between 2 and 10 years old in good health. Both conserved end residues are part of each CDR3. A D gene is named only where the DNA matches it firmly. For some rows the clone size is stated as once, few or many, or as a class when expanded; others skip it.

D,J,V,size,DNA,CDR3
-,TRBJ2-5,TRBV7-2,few,TGTGCCAGCAGCTGGGGTAGGGCTGAGCAGTACTTC,CASSWGRAEQYF
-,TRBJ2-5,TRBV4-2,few,TGTGCCAGCAGCCAAGAACGGGGGGCCGCTGGGGGGTTCTTC,CASSQERGAAGGFF
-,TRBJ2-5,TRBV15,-,TGTGCCACCAGCAGAGAAGGGGCCGGATTCCAAGAGACCCAGTACTTC,CATSREGAGFQETQYF
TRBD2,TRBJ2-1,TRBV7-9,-,TGTGCCAGCAGCTTAGGGACTAGTATCGATGAGCAGTTCTTC,CASSLGTSIDEQFF
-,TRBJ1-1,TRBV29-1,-,TGCAGCGTTGGATCGGAGAACACTGAAGCTTTCTTT,CSVGSENTEAFF
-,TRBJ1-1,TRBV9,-,TGTGCCAGCAGCGTTTCAGGGTGGACTGAAGCTTTCTTT,CASSVSGWTEAFF
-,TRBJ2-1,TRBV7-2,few,TGTGCCAGCAGCTTAGCGCAGGTCACCTCTGAGCAGTTCTTC,CASSLAQVTSEQFF
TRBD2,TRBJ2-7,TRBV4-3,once,TGCGCCAGCAGCCAAGATAGGGGAGCGGGAGTAAGGTACGAGCAGTACTTC,CASSQDRGAGVRYEQYF
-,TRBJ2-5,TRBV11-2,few,TGTGCCAGCAGCTTAGGCTGGGACGTCGGCCGAGAGACCCAGTACTTC,CASSLGWDVGRETQYF
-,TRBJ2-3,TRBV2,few,TGTGCCAGCAGAGGGGGGGTGCAACTCGGCACAGATACGCAGTATTTT,CASRGGVQLGTDTQYF
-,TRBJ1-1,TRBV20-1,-,TGCAGGCCCTCGGGCAACACTGAAGCTTTCTTT,CRPSGNTEAFF
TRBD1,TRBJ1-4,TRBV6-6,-,TGTGCCAGCAGACCCGGACAGGGAGAAAAACTGTTTTTT,CASRPGQGEKLFF
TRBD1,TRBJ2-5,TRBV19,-,TGTGCCAGTAGTATCATGACAGGGAAAGAGACCCAGTACTTC,CASSIMTGKETQYF
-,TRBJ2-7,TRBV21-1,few,TGTGCCAGCAGCAAACCCGCCGGACCCAGGGGTGAGCAGTACTTC,CASSKPAGPRGEQYF
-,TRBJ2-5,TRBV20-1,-,TGCAGTGCTTCACAGGGACCCCAAGAGACCCAGTACTTC,CSASQGPQETQYF
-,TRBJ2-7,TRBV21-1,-,TGTGCCAGCAGCAAAGCCCGGACTAGCGGGGACCTCAGCTCCTACGAGCAGTACTTC,CASSKARTSGDLSSYEQYF
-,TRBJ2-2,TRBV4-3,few,TGCGCCAGCAGCCAAGTCTCTGCCATCAACACCGGGGAGCTGTTTTTT,CASSQVSAINTGELFF
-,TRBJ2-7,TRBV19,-,TGTGCCAGTAGTACCCGCGAGGGCTTAGGCTACGAGCAGTACTTC,CASSTREGLGYEQYF
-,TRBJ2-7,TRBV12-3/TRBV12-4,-,TGTGCCAGCAGCAGGGGGGCCTGCGAGCAGTACTTC,CASSRGACEQYF
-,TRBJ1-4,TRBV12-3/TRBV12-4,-,TGTGCCAGCAGTATAACAGGGTCAACTAATGAAAAACTGTTTTTT,CASSITGSTNEKLFF
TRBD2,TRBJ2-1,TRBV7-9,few,TGTGCCAGCAGCACCCCGGGCCTTATCGGGAGGACCTACAATGAGCAGTTCTTC,CASSTPGLIGRTYNEQFF
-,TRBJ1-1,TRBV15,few,TGTGCCACCAGCAGAGATCGGGGGGACACTGAAGCTTTCTTT,CATSRDRGDTEAFF
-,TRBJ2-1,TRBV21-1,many,TGTGCCAGCAGCAAAGCGCGGGAGGGCCGTTACAATGAGCAGTTCTTC,CASSKAREGRYNEQFF
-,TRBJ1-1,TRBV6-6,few,TGTGCCAGCAGTTACGAGGGCCCAGAATTGAACACTGAAGCTTTCTTT,CASSYEGPELNTEAFF
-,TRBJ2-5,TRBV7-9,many,TGTGCCAGCAGCTTGGACCCCCAAGAGACCCAGTACTTC,CASSLDPQETQYF
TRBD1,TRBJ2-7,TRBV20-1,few,TGCAGTGCTAGACATAGACAGGGTTCCTACGAGCAGTACTTC,CSARHRQGSYEQYF